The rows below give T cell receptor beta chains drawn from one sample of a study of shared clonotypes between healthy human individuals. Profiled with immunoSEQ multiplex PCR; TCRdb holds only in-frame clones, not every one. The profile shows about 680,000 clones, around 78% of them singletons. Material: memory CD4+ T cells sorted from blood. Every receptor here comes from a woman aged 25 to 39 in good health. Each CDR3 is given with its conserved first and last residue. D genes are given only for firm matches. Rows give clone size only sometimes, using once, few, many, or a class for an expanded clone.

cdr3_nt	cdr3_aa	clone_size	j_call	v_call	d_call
TGCAGTGCTAGGGAAAACACTGAAGCTTTCTTT	CSARENTEAFF	few	TRBJ1-1	TRBV20-1	-
TGTGCCAGCAGTGAAGCGCTTCGCTATGTCAACCGAGGGGGCGCGTCTCGGGAGCAGTTCTTC	CASSEALRYVNRGGASREQFF	few	TRBJ2-1	TRBV6-1	TRBD1
TGTGCCAGCCAAGCGGGGCCGCGCCTGGGTGAGCAGTTCTTC	CASQAGPRLGEQFF	-	TRBJ2-1	TRBV7-2	TRBD2
TGCGCCAGCAGCTCAGGGACTAGCGGGTACAATGAGCAGTTCTTC	CASSSGTSGYNEQFF	few	TRBJ2-1	TRBV5-1	TRBD2
TGTGCCAGTAAGGGACGGATGAACACTGAAGCTTTCTTT	CASKGRMNTEAFF	-	TRBJ1-1	TRBV19	-
TGTGCCAGCAGCTTAGACCTCTCGAAGGCGGGAGGATCCCAGTACTTC	CASSLDLSKAGGSQYF	-	TRBJ2-7	TRBV11-2	TRBD2
TGCAGCGTTGTGGTAGAGGCAATGGAGACCCAGTACTTC	CSVVVEAMETQYF	few	TRBJ2-5	TRBV29-1	-
TGCAGCGCTTCGACAGGAGGAGACTATGGCTACACCTTC	CSASTGGDYGYTF	-	TRBJ1-2	TRBV29-1	-
TGTGCCAGCTCATTAACACAGGGGTTACTGTTTTTT	CASSLTQGLLFF	-	TRBJ1-4	TRBV18	TRBD1
TGTGCCAGCAGTGTAGGAGGCGCGCAGTTCTTC	CASSVGGAQFF	few	TRBJ2-1	TRBV6-1	-
TGCGCCAGCGGAGAAGGCTTGAGGAATCAGCCCCAGCATTTT	CASGEGLRNQPQHF	-	TRBJ1-5	TRBV10-2	-
TGTGCCTGGAGGCGACAGGGGAGAGGACCGAACACTGAAGCTTTCTTT	CAWRRQGRGPNTEAFF	-	TRBJ1-1	TRBV30	TRBD1
TGTGCCAGCAGCGTAGGTCGACAAGGTAACATTCAGTACTTC	CASSVGRQGNIQYF	-	TRBJ2-4	TRBV9	-
TGTGCCAGCAGCTTAGTCCAGGGAGTTTCCTACGAGCAGTACTTC	CASSLVQGVSYEQYF	-	TRBJ2-7	TRBV11-1	-
TGTGCCAGCAGTTTAGGGGGGCCTGCTTTCTTT	CASSLGGPAFF	-	TRBJ1-1	TRBV27	-
TGTGCCAGCAGAAACGGACAGTCCTACGAGCAGTACTTC	CASRNGQSYEQYF	-	TRBJ2-7	TRBV6-5	-
TGCGCCAGCAGCGTCGAAACGGGACTAGCGGAAGAGACCCAGTACTTC	CASSVETGLAEETQYF	-	TRBJ2-5	TRBV23-1	TRBD2
TGTGCCAGCAGTGAAGCAGGCAGTGGAAACACCATATATTTT	CASSEAGSGNTIYF	few	TRBJ1-3	TRBV6-1	-
TGTGCCAGCAGTGACGGGATGAATGAAGCCGAGCAGTACTTC	CASSDGMNEAEQYF	few	TRBJ2-7	TRBV6-5	-
TGTGCCAGCACAAGAAGGAGGCGGGCTGAGCAGTTCTTC	CASTRRRRAEQFF	once	TRBJ2-1	TRBV2	-
TGTGCCAGCAGCTCGAACATAGGTGCTAACTATGGCTACACCTTC	CASSSNIGANYGYTF	-	TRBJ1-2	TRBV5-4	-
TGTGCCAGCAGTTCACCGGGCACCGGGGAGCTGTTTTTT	CASSSPGTGELFF	-	TRBJ2-2	TRBV6-5	-
TGTGCCAGCTCACCAGACGTGAGGGGGAGGAGGAATGGCTACACCTTC	CASSPDVRGRRNGYTF	once	TRBJ1-2	TRBV18	-
TGTGCCAGCAGCTTAGCCGGGACAGAGTCCTACAATGAGCAGTTCTTC	CASSLAGTESYNEQFF	-	TRBJ2-1	TRBV11-3	TRBD1
TGTGCCAGCAGCTCCCGGACAGGGCTGAACAATGAGCAGTTCTTC	CASSSRTGLNNEQFF	-	TRBJ2-1	TRBV11-1	TRBD1
TGCGCCAGCAGCTGGGGACAGGGCCGCAATGAGCAGTTCTTC	CASSWGQGRNEQFF	-	TRBJ2-1	TRBV5-1	TRBD1
TGCGCCAGCAGCAGGGACGTAAGCTCCTACAATGAGCAGTTCTTC	CASSRDVSSYNEQFF	-	TRBJ2-1	TRBV5-1	-
TGTGCCAGCAGCTCTGGACTAGCGGGAGTCAATGAGCAGTTCTTC	CASSSGLAGVNEQFF	-	TRBJ2-1	TRBV7-3	TRBD2
TGTGCCTGTCGGACGTCGAATGGGGAACTGTTTTTT	CACRTSNGELFF	few	TRBJ1-4	TRBV27	-
TGTGCCAGCAGCTTAGATCACAATTCCGATACGCAGTATTTT	CASSLDHNSDTQYF	-	TRBJ2-3	TRBV11-2	-
TGTGCCAGCAGCGTACTCGGGGGCCAGTCCTACAATGAGCAGTTCTTC	CASSVLGGQSYNEQFF	many	TRBJ2-1	TRBV9	-
TGTGCCAGCGGGACAGGGTTAAACGGGGAGCTGTTTTTT	CASGTGLNGELFF	-	TRBJ2-2	TRBV6-5	TRBD1
TGTGCCAGCAGCCGAATCACAGGAGACTATGGCTACACCTTC	CASSRITGDYGYTF	-	TRBJ1-2	TRBV7-3	-
TGTGCCAGCAGTTATCAGACGGGTAACTATGGCTACACCTTC	CASSYQTGNYGYTF	-	TRBJ1-2	TRBV28	-
TGTGCCAGCAGTTTCTCACAGGGGCCCCATGGCTACACCTTC	CASSFSQGPHGYTF	once	TRBJ1-2	TRBV28	TRBD1
TGCGCCAGCACTATGGGGGCAGGGGGCGTTGAAAAACTGTTTTTT	CASTMGAGGVEKLFF	-	TRBJ1-4	TRBV5-1	TRBD1
TGCGCCAGCAGCGCCCAACTAGCGGGAACGCGGGAGACCCAGTACTTC	CASSAQLAGTRETQYF	-	TRBJ2-5	TRBV4-1	TRBD2
TGTGCCAGCAGCTTATCGGGGGAGACCCAGTACTTC	CASSLSGETQYF	many	TRBJ2-5	TRBV11-2	-
TGTGCCAGCAGCGAAGACAGGGGGCGACCTAACTATGGCTACACCTTC	CASSEDRGRPNYGYTF	-	TRBJ1-2	TRBV7-9	TRBD1
TGTGCCAGCAGCTCCCTCCAAGAGACCCAGTACTTC	CASSSLQETQYF	-	TRBJ2-5	TRBV7-6	-
TGCGCCAGCAGCTCAACTACAGGGGTGTCCTACAATGAGCAGTTCTTC	CASSSTTGVSYNEQFF	-	TRBJ2-1	TRBV5-1	TRBD1
TGTGCCAGCAGATGGAGGGACATTCAGTACTTC	CASRWRDIQYF	-	TRBJ2-4	TRBV2	-